The sequence of this T cell receptor beta chain was determined in a study of identical twins. Of note for this clonotype: Its antigen remains unknown.

Overall study findings and caveats: These conclusions were based on statistical analysis (cross-sectional, not following the same donors). Cord blood beta clonotypes present at high abundance carried fewer insertions; no such pattern appeared in memory repertoires.

TCRdb reprocessed the 5' RACE reads via MiXCR and lists one record per CDR3 protein. There are hundreds of thousands of distinct CDR3 sequences in the sample; about 12% occur only once, and around 1.5% lies in the top ten. The CDR3 extends over 12 amino acids. V lost 3 bases and J lost 9, with 9 bases in between. The same data also contributed to another study, on yellow fever vaccine responses in identical twins.

The receptor comes from a young woman in good health. The specimen was PBMCs. This chain connects TRBV12-3 or TRBV12-4 to TRBJ1-5; D may be TRBD1 (6 bases). CDR3 sequence (DNA): TGTGCCAGCAGTTTTCCGACAGGGCCCCAGCATTTT. Translated: CASSFPTGPQHF.